This TCR beta chain is from a study of blood T cell repertoires in COVID-19. Overall study context: Some COVID-19 samples were acute and others convalescent; all came from the United States, Italy and Spain. T cells, B-cell-depleted T cells, or PBMCs supplied cDNA or gDNA.

Original data processing: Amplification with reference gene primers provided the estimates of nucleated cell counts. Libraries were prepared by immunoSEQ multiplex PCR; TCRdb keeps only in-frame clonotypes and omits some of them. The V and J calls and the clone size are those of that table, but D and trimming were determined from the DNA. The table lists 180,000 or so clones, around 87% of them singletons. The CDR3 is 17 residues long. Germline values: CDR1 SGHTA, CDR2 FQGNSA. V lost 1 base, J lost 6 bases, and 12 bases stayed unmatched. Material for sequencing was peripheral blood. This TCR derives from a man in his forties or fifties with acute or convalescent COVID-19. The V and J genes are TRBV7-2 and TRBJ1-5; 7 bases line up with TRBD1. CDR3 sequence reads: CASSLVFGDSGGQPQHF. The CDR3 DNA follows: TGTGCCAGCAGCTTAGTTTTCGGGGACAGCGGCGGTCAGCCCCAGCATTTT.